The 5 T cell receptor beta chains reported below all come from one sample, sequenced in a study of T cell changes during pregnancy in multiple sclerosis. TCRdb's copy holds only in-frame clones and misses some; the assay was immunoSEQ multiplex PCR. The data contain tens of thousands of clones, roughly 93% of them singletons. The sequencing here drew on peripheral blood, taken in the second trimester of pregnancy. All receptors come from a female donor in good health, enrolled as a control in a pregnancy study.

This chain links TRBV6-5 with TRBJ2-1; TRBD2 matches 16 bases. The V gene's germline CDR1 is MNHEY and CDR2 SVGAGI. The CDR3 has 15 amino acids. J gave up 9 bases and V 4 bases, and 3 bases lay outside the gene matches. CDR3 sequence: CASSWGLAGGGEQFF. CDR3 in DNA: TGTGCCAGCAGTTGGGGACTAGCGGGGGGGGGTGAGCAGTTCTTC.

The chain couples TRBV6-4 to TRBJ2-3; tentatively, D is TRBD1 (5 bases). This CDR3 region has 13 residues. The V and J ends lost 2 bases and 4 bases respectively, with 7 bases between them. The germline V gene encodes CDR1 MRHNA and CDR2 SNTAGT. CDR3 in DNA: TGTGCCAGCAGTGACAGGGGCGCAGATACGCAGTATTTT. It specifies CASSDRGADTQYF.

The chain couples TRBV27 to TRBJ1-2, with D unclear. Trimming left V 3 bases short and J 0 bases short, with 11 bases between. The CDR3 runs to 15 residues. Germline V gives CDR1 MNHEY, CDR2 SMNVEV (reference sequence). The chain's CDR3 is CASSFTGGANYGYTF. In nucleotides, the CDR3 is TGTGCCAGCAGTTTTACGGGCGGGGCTAACTATGGCTACACCTTC.

The chain couples TRBV7-7 to TRBJ2-6, with D possibly TRBD1 on 5 matching bases. Trimming pared 5 bases from V and 1 base from J, leaving 9 bases between. This CDR3 region has 15 residues. CDR1 is SSHAT and CDR2 is FNYEAQ in the germline V gene (reference sequence). The CDR3 region has the DNA TGTGCCAGCAGCCCTCAGGGATCTGGGGCCAACGTCCTGACTTTC. Translating gives CASSPQGSGANVLTF.

The chain combines TRBV27 with TRBJ2-5; 7 bases match TRBD2. This CDR3 comprises 14 residues. V lost 3 bases to trimming and J lost 3 bases; unmatched junction nucleotides: 4. CDR1 and CDR2 from the germline V gene are MNHEY and SMNVEV (reference sequence). CDR3 residues: CASSFSGVKETQYF. Here the CDR3 DNA reads TGTGCCAGCAGTTTCAGCGGGGTCAAAGAGACCCAGTACTTC.